The 10 T cell receptor beta chains below were found in one sample sequenced in a study of OX40 agonist ivuxolimab in advanced cancers. Assay: immunoSEQ multiplex PCR; the TCRdb copy retains only in-frame clones and omits some. The top ten hold about 30% of the sample, which has tens of thousands of clones, 91% seen once. This specimen was CD4+ or CD8+ T cells sorted from blood, taken in a trial of the OX40 agonist ivuxolimab. The source is an adult with an advanced solid tumor such as melanoma, head and neck, liver or kidney cancer.

The J gene is TRBJ2-1, the V gene TRBV27; D gene ambiguous. Trimming shortened V by 5 bases and J by 2 bases, and 7 bases separated the two germline ends. The CDR3 spans 13 residues. The germline V gene encodes CDR1 MNHEY and CDR2 SMNVEV (reference sequence). The CDR3 spells CASSEAPYNEQFF. Written as DNA, the CDR3 is TGTGCCAGCAGTGAAGCCCCCTACAATGAGCAGTTCTTC.

J is TRBJ2-3 and V is TRBV13; the match to TRBD2 covers 7 bases. Germline V gene data show CDR1 as PRHDT and CDR2 as FYEKMQ (reference sequence). The CDR3 has 16 amino acids. After removal of 5 bases from V and 3 bases from J, the junction contained 11 bases not matched to a gene. CDR3 loop: CASSPRGDSYTDTQYF. CDR3 nucleotides: TGTGCCAGCAGCCCCCGGGGGGACTCCTATACAGATACGCAGTATTTT.

This chain connects TRBV19 to TRBJ1-1, with no clear D. V was trimmed by 8 bases and J by 1 base, leaving 2 bases between them. The V gene's germline CDR1 is LNHDA and CDR2 SQIVND (reference sequence). The CDR3 loop spans 10 amino acids. The CDR3: CASGNTEAFF. CDR3 DNA: TGTGCCAGTGGGAACACTGAAGCTTTCTTT.

The V call is TRBV7-6, the J call TRBJ1-1; D gene ambiguous. This CDR3 has 15 residues. V gave up 1 base and J gave up 1 base, with 10 bases separating them. The V gene's germline CDR1 is SGHVS and CDR2 FNYEAQ. The CDR3 loop reads CASSLGPGKNTEAFF. CDR3 DNA sequence: TGTGCCAGCAGCTTAGGGCCCGGGAAGAACACTGAAGCTTTCTTT. The full variable domain, completed using reference TRBV7-6 and TRBJ1-1, is GAGVSQSPRYKVTKRGQDVALRCDPISGHVSLYWYRQALGQGPEFLTYFNYEAQQDKSGLPNDRFSAERPEGSISTLTIQRTEQRDSAMYRCASSLGPGKNTEAFFGQGTRLTVV.

The chain recombines TRBV6-4 with TRBJ2-3, with 12 bases matching TRBD2. Germline CDR1 reads MRHNA; CDR2 reads SNTAGT. CDR3 size: 15 residues. The V and J ends lost 5 bases and 3 bases, in that order; junction bases with no gene match: 3. CDR3 nucleotide sequence: TGTGCCAGCAGTCAGACTAGCGGGAGTACAGATACGCAGTATTTT. Translation gives CASSQTSGSTDTQYF.

This chain connects TRBV7-9 to TRBJ2-3; 9 bases are a match to TRBD1. Germline loops: CDR1 SEHNR, CDR2 FQNEAQ (reference sequence). CDR3 length: 16 amino acids. The V segment lost 0 bases and the J segment 3 bases; nucleotides outside the gene matches: 4. CDR3 loop: CASSLAGDRETDTQYF. The CDR3 nucleotides read TGTGCCAGCAGCTTAGCGGGGGACAGGGAAACAGATACGCAGTATTTT.

This clone was observed a single time. The rearrangement uses TRBV4-1 and TRBJ1-1; D perhaps matches TRBD1 (5 bases). The germline V gene has CDR1 MGHRA and CDR2 YSYEKL. The CDR3 sequence is 15 residues long. Trimming left V 0 bases short and J 5 bases short, with 13 bases between. CDR3 nucleotide sequence: TGCGCCAGCAGCCAAGACACCGGGACTCGAACTGAAGCTTTCTTT. Amino acids: CASSQDTGTRTEAFF.

This sequence joins TRBV30 and TRBJ1-2; TRBD1 is a possible D gene (5 bases). The CDR3 length is 13 residues. The germline V and J ends were trimmed by 4 bases and 5 bases, with 14 bases remaining between them. Germline V gives CDR1 GTSNPN, CDR2 SVGIG (reference sequence). CDR3 sequence (DNA): TGTGCCTGGAATCATGGTGGGGGATATGGCTACACCTTC. Amino acids: CAWNHGGGYGYTF.

In its sample, this clone was seen a few times. The chain combines TRBV6-5 with TRBJ1-1, with D perhaps TRBD1 (5 bases). The germline gives CDR1 MNHEY, CDR2 SVGAGI. The V gene lost 3 bases and the J gene lost 5 bases, with 16 bases spanning the gap. The CDR3 runs 15 residues. The CDR3 is CASSYFPGRGTEAFF. The CDR3 DNA follows: TGTGCCAGCAGTTATTTTCCAGGGAGGGGAACTGAAGCTTTCTTT.

This clone was recorded once. A junction boundary mismatches the germline segment, possibly from a read error. The chain is built from TRBV27 and TRBJ1-5, with 7 bases aligning to TRBD1. The length of the CDR3 is 14 residues. Per germline, CDR1 MNHEY and CDR2 SMNVEV (reference sequence). CDR3 region: CASSLSGGKQPQHF. CDR3 nucleotides: TGTGCCAGCAGTTTATCAGGGGGCAAGCAGCCCCAGCATTTT.